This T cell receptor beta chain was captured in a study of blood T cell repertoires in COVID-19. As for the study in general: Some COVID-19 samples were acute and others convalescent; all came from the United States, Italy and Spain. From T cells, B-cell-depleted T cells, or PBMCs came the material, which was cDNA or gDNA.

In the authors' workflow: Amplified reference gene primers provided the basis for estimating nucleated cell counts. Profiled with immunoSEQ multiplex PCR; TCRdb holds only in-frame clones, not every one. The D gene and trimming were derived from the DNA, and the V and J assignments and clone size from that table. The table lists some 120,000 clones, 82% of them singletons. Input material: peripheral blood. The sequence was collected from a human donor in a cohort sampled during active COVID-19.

Here the CDR3 reads CASSRRGALSNQPQHF. Here the CDR3 DNA reads TGTGCCAGCAGTAGAAGGGGCGCCCTTAGCAATCAGCCCCAGCATTTT. V is TRBV5-6 and J is TRBJ1-5; D perhaps matches TRBD1 (5 bases). This CDR3 contains 16 residues. V was clipped by 5 bases and J by 0 bases, with 15 bases between them. CDR1 and CDR2 from the germline V gene are SGHDT and YYEEEE.